Presented here are 15 T cell receptor beta chains from one specimen sequenced in a study of T cells in Graves' hyperthyroidism and ophthalmopathy. RNA transcripts were the template for amplifying TCR beta CDR3 regions. The HTBI primer set served for first-round RT-PCR of the TCR CDR3. TCRdb called the multiplex PCR reads again in MiXCR, with one record for every CDR3 protein. The repertoire holds some 460,000 distinct CDR3 sequences, about 15% seen once, with roughly an eighth in the top ten. The material sequenced was blood. Receptors were obtained from a young woman with Graves' hyperthyroidism.

The sample holds many counts of this clonotype. The chain couples TRBV6-5 to TRBJ2-1; 12 bases agree with TRBD2. Germline V gene data show CDR1 as MNHEY and CDR2 as SVGAGI. This CDR3 contains 17 residues. Unmatched junction bases numbered 8, after V lost 2 bases and J lost 6 bases. The CDR3 loop is CASSYTLAGGPVNEQFF. DNA for the CDR3: TGTGCCAGCAGTTACACCCTAGCGGGAGGGCCGGTCAATGAGCAGTTCTTC.

At least ten counts were recorded for this clonotype. The V and J genes are TRBV18 and TRBJ1-1; D is uncertain. Per the germline V gene, CDR1 is KGHSH and CDR2 is LQKENI. The CDR3 is 11 residues long. Trimming shortened V by 6 bases and J by 3 bases, and 5 bases separated the two germline ends. CDR3 in DNA: TGTGCCAGCTCCACGGACACTGAAGCTTTCTTT. Protein product: CASSTDTEAFF.

This clonotype was detected ten times or more. V gene TRBV6-1 combines with J gene TRBJ2-5; D call uncertain. The length of the CDR3 is 12 residues. V gave up 5 bases and J gave up 2 bases, with 6 bases separating them. Germline V CDR1 and CDR2: MNHNS, SASEGT. CDR3 sequence reads: CASSPIQETQYF. CDR3 DNA: TGTGCCAGCAGTCCAATACAAGAGACCCAGTACTTC.

The V call is TRBV19, the J call TRBJ2-6; perhaps D is TRBD1 or TRBD2 (5 bases each). V was cut by 6 bases and J by 0 bases, with 15 bases left in between. The CDR3 totals 17 residues. In germline, CDR1 is LNHDA, CDR2 SQIVND (reference sequence). In nucleotides, the CDR3 is TGTGCCAGTAGCTTCCCACGGGGCAACTCTGGGGCCAACGTCCTGACTTTC. It is translated as CASSFPRGNSGANVLTF.

This clonotype has a count of ten or more. This rearrangement joins TRBV15 to TRBJ2-3; D gene ambiguous. The CDR3 consists of 13 residues. From germline, CDR1 is LNHNV and CDR2 YYDKDF (reference sequence). Trimming shortened V by 0 bases and J by 4 bases, and 5 bases separated the two germline ends. The CDR3 DNA sequence: TGTGCCACCAGCAGAGATTACCCAGATACGCAGTATTTT. It translates to CATSRDYPDTQYF.

This clonotype came up many times. This chain connects TRBV6-5 to TRBJ2-1; 9 bases fit TRBD2. Losses at the gene ends were 0 bases for V and 4 bases for J; bases not matched to a gene: 4. Germline values: CDR1 MNHEY, CDR2 SVGAGI. The CDR3 is made up of 16 amino acids. As DNA, the CDR3 is TGTGCCAGCAGTTACTCGCGACTAGCGGCTTACAATGAGCAGTTCTTC. Protein: CASSYSRLAAYNEQFF.

This clonotype appeared a few times. V is TRBV7-2 and J is TRBJ2-3, with 10 bases fitting TRBD2. The germline V gene has CDR1 SGHTA and CDR2 FQGNSA. Trimming removed 5 bases from V and 11 bases from J; junction bases left unmatched: 7. This CDR3 region has 13 residues. For the CDR3, the DNA is TGTGCCAGCAGCGTTAGCGGGGGGATTGAGCAGTATTTT. This codes for CASSVSGGIEQYF.

This clonotype was seen repeatedly, ten times or more. This chain links TRBV20-1 with TRBJ2-3, with a possible D match to TRBD2 (6 bases). Germline V gene sequence: CDR1 DFQATT, CDR2 SNEGSKA (reference sequence). The CDR3 spans 14 residues. The V end lost 6 bases, the J end lost 6 bases, and 19 bases lay between the germline ends. The CDR3 is CSARDRTSVDTQYF. In DNA, the CDR3 is TGCAGTGCGCGGGACCGCACTTCAGTTGATACGCAGTATTTT.

This clonotype was found many times. This chain joins TRBV7-8 and TRBJ1-2; a possible D gene is TRBD1 (5 bases). Trimming stripped 3 bases from V and 8 bases from J, with 25 bases between. CDR1 SGHVS and CDR2 FQNEAQ come from the germline V gene. This CDR3 spans 17 amino acids. CDR3 sequence: CASSFIFRGGGMWGYTF. CDR3 coding DNA: TGTGCCAGCAGCTTCATATTTAGGGGAGGTGGGATGTGGGGCTACACCTTC.

This clonotype appeared many times. V is TRBV7-2 and J is TRBJ2-1; 13 bases align to TRBD2. This CDR3 spans 19 amino acids. Per germline, CDR1 SGHTA and CDR2 FQGNSA. V lost 5 bases and J lost 7; bases outside the gene matches: 17. The DNA of the CDR3 is TGTGCCAGCAGCCTAGGACTAGCGGGAGTGGCGGATTGGATAAATGAGCAGTTCTTC. This gives the protein CASSLGLAGVADWINEQFF.

This clonotype was found many times. The chain employs TRBV18 and TRBJ2-5; a weak D match, TRBD1 (6 bases). Trimming left V 2 bases short and J 4 bases short, with 8 bases between. The CDR3 is made up of 13 amino acids. Germline CDR1 is KGHSH and CDR2 is LQKENI. The chain's CDR3 is CASSPGGGETQYF. The DNA of the CDR3 is TGTGCCAGCTCACCAGGGGGCGGAGAGACCCAGTACTTC.

This clonotype showed up many times. This chain links TRBV20-1 with TRBJ2-5; D possibly corresponds to TRBD1 (5 bases). Germline V CDR1 and CDR2: DFQATT, SNEGSKA (reference sequence). The CDR3 consists of 13 residues. Between the trimmed V and J ends, which lost 6 bases and 7 bases, there was a span of 18 bases. CDR3 sequence reads: CSATDDSLGTQYF. The CDR3 nucleotides are TGCAGTGCCACCGACGACAGTCTAGGGACCCAGTACTTC.

At least ten counts were recorded for this clonotype. The chain employs TRBV5-1 and TRBJ2-1; 10 bases map to TRBD1. The length of the CDR3 is 15 residues. With 3 bases clipped from V and 7 bases from J, the junction kept 7 bases outside the gene matches. CDR1 and CDR2 (germline): SGHRS, YFSETQ. The CDR3 loop is CASSWGTGEGNEQFF. CDR3 DNA: TGCGCCAGCAGCTGGGGGACAGGGGAAGGAAATGAGCAGTTCTTC.

This clonotype was counted at least ten times. At one end, the junction sequence differs from germline, possibly due to a read error. J is TRBJ2-1 and V is TRBV7-7; TRBD1 matches at 8 bases. In germline, CDR1 is SSHAT, CDR2 FNYEAQ (reference sequence). The CDR3 consists of 14 residues. In DNA, the CDR3 is TGTGCTAGCAGCCCCGGACAGGGAAGGAATGAGCAGTTCTTC. Amino acid sequence: CASSPGQGRNEQFF.

This chain connects TRBV9 to TRBJ1-1, with 11 bases matching TRBD1. The V gene end was trimmed by 0 bases and the J gene end by 4 bases; junction bases not matched to a gene: 11. Germline loops: CDR1 SGDLS, CDR2 YYNGEE. The CDR3 is 18 amino acids. The CDR3 sequence is CASSVVGTGGKFGTEAFF. CDR3 sequence (DNA): TGTGCCAGCAGCGTAGTTGGGACAGGGGGTAAATTTGGCACTGAAGCTTTCTTT.